One sample yielded the 25 T cell receptor beta chains listed below, sequenced in a study of glioma-infiltrating T cells after dendritic cell vaccination. The time point: after dendritic cell vaccination, including at tumor progression/relapse. Sequencing used immunoSEQ multiplex PCR; TCRdb keeps in-frame clones, though not all of them. The sample contains approximately 50,000 clones, 70% to 90% of which appear only once. The starting material was blood, obtained after dendritic cell vaccination. These receptors were collected from a human donor with glioblastoma.

The chain joins TRBV7-3 to TRBJ2-1; unclear D gene. Germline CDR1 SGHTA, CDR2 FQGTGA. V gave up 0 bases and J gave up 5 bases, with 5 bases separating them. The CDR3 is 13 amino acids. DNA for the CDR3: TGTGCCAGCAGCTTAACTTCTCACAATGAGCAGTTCTTC. Its protein product is CASSLTSHNEQFF.

This clone was picked up a small number of times. The chain carries TRBV28 and TRBJ2-7; D possibly corresponds to TRBD1 (5 bases). Germline assignment: CDR1 MDHEN and CDR2 SYDVKM. The CDR3 extends over 15 amino acids. Trimming removed 2 bases from V and 3 bases from J, with 14 bases in between. As DNA, the CDR3 is TGTGCCAGCAGTTTACTCCAGGGAATACACTACGAGCAGTACTTC. Translated: CASSLLQGIHYEQYF.

The chain joins TRBV18 to TRBJ1-5, with 10 bases that match TRBD1. The CDR3 extends over 15 amino acids. After removal of 3 bases from V and 5 bases from J, the junction contained 4 bases not matched to a gene. Germline CDR1 KGHSH, CDR2 LQKENI. The CDR3 DNA reads TGTGCCAGCTCACCGAGGACAGGGGGGGATCAGCCCCAGCATTTT. Amino acids: CASSPRTGGDQPQHF.

The rearrangement uses TRBV5-4 and TRBJ2-5; a weak D match, TRBD2 (6 bases). There are 13 residues in the CDR3. The germline V and J ends were trimmed by 5 bases and 2 bases, with 10 bases remaining between them. The germline V gene encodes CDR1 SGHNT and CDR2 YYREEE (reference sequence). The CDR3 sequence is CASRPGLQETQYF. The DNA for the CDR3 is TGTGCCAGCAGACCGGGACTGCAAGAGACCCAGTACTTC. Supplemented by reference TRBV5-4 and TRBJ2-5, the full variable domain reads ETGVTQSPTHLIKTRGQQVTLRCSSQSGHNTVSWYQQALGQGPQFIFQYYREEENGRGNFPPRFSGLQFPNYSSELNVNALELDDSALYLCASRPGLQETQYFGPGTRLLVL.

This sequence joins TRBV4-3 and TRBJ2-7; TRBD2 matches at 8 bases. V lost 0 bases to trimming and J lost 2 bases; unmatched junction nucleotides: 9. Germline loops: CDR1 LGHNA, CDR2 YSLEER. This CDR3 has 17 residues. The CDR3: CASSQDIPSGRPYEQYF. The CDR3 region has the DNA TGCGCCAGCAGCCAAGATATCCCGAGCGGGAGACCCTACGAGCAGTACTTC.

This chain uses TRBV9 with TRBJ2-2, with D uncertain. In germline, CDR1 is SGDLS, CDR2 YYNGEE. The CDR3 is 13 residues long. The ends were cut back, 3 bases at V and 5 bases at J, with 8 bases in the middle. The CDR3 sequence is CASSAGWTGELFF. The CDR3 region has the DNA TGTGCCAGCAGCGCCGGGTGGACCGGGGAGCTGTTTTTT.

This clone was observed a single time. This chain joins TRBV28 and TRBJ2-1; 15 nucleotides agree with TRBD2. The CDR3 length is 18 residues. Germline values: CDR1 MDHEN, CDR2 SYDVKM. With 5 bases clipped from V and 7 bases from J, the junction kept 12 bases outside the gene matches. CDR3 region: CASSAEGLAGGRGNEQFF. The CDR3, as DNA: TGTGCCAGCAGTGCGGAGGGACTAGCGGGAGGTCGGGGGAATGAGCAGTTCTTC.

The chain carries TRBV4-3 and TRBJ1-1; maybe TRBD1 (5 bases). CDR1 is LGHNA, CDR2 YSLEER, per germline. The V gene lost 3 bases and the J gene lost 1 base, with 9 bases spanning the gap. CDR3 length equals 14 residues. Here the CDR3 reads CASSHSQGNTEAFF. The CDR3 nucleotides read TGCGCCAGCAGCCACAGCCAGGGGAACACTGAAGCTTTCTTT.

The rearrangement uses TRBV9 and TRBJ1-1, with D unclear. The CDR3 has 12 amino acids. V lost 4 bases and J 6 bases, leaving 10 bases between the germline ends. CDR1 is SGDLS, CDR2 YYNGEE, per germline. CDR3 amino acids: CASSPLRAEAFF. Here the CDR3 DNA reads TGTGCCAGCAGCCCCCTTCGAGCTGAAGCTTTCTTT. The full variable domain, rest sourced from reference TRBV9 and TRBJ1-1, is DSGVTQTPKHLITATGQRVTLRCSPRSGDLSVYWYQQSLDQGLQFLIQYYNGEERAKGNILERFSAQQFPDLHSELNLSSLELGDSALYFCASSPLRAEAFFGQGTRLTVV.

This chain connects TRBV9 to TRBJ2-1, with D tentatively TRBD2 (6 bases). Germline assignment: CDR1 SGDLS and CDR2 YYNGEE. This CDR3 comprises 16 residues. Trimming removed 3 bases at V and 1 base at J, with 14 bases between. The CDR3 DNA is TGTGCCAGCAGCGCCCGGGACTCTCCTTCCTACAATGAGCAGTTCTTC. Protein: CASSARDSPSYNEQFF.

V and J are TRBV10-3 and TRBJ2-3; 10 bases match TRBD1. The CDR3 is 16 amino acids. Germline trimming cut 6 bases from V and 1 base from J; bases unmatched to any gene: 7. The germline gives CDR1 ENHRY, CDR2 SYGVKD. The CDR3 loop reads CAISVGTGAGTDTQYF. The CDR3 DNA sequence: TGTGCCATCAGCGTCGGGACAGGGGCAGGCACAGATACGCAGTATTTT.

This clone has just one count. At one boundary the junction diverges from the germline segment, which might be a read error. Other DNA sequences in the same sample also yield this CDR3. The chain couples TRBV6-6 to TRBJ2-7, with 9 bases identical to TRBD2. This CDR3 has 13 amino acids. The germline V gene has CDR1 MNHNY and CDR2 SVGAGI (reference sequence). CDR3 nucleotide sequence: TGTGCCACCGTGACTAGCGGCCGCTACGAGCAGTATTTC. Amino acids: CATVTSGRYEQYF.

The chain recombines TRBV20-1 with TRBJ2-1, with D uncertain. The germline V and J ends were trimmed by 6 bases and 7 bases, with 7 bases remaining between them. This CDR3 contains 10 residues. Germline values: CDR1 DFQATT, CDR2 SNEGSKA (reference sequence). The CDR3 nucleotides are TGCAGTGCCTACCGGAATGAGCAGTTCTTC. Its translation: CSAYRNEQFF.

This CDR3 is CASSSLFVGLETYEQYF. CDR3 DNA: TGTGCCAGCAGTTCCCTATTCGTGGGACTGGAAACCTACGAGCAGTACTTC. This chain joins TRBV27 and TRBJ2-7; tentative D call: TRBD2 (6 bases). From germline, CDR1 is MNHEY and CDR2 SMNVEV (reference sequence). The CDR3 consists of 17 residues. V lost 4 bases and J 2 bases, leaving 21 bases between the germline ends.

This clone was detected once. The chain combines TRBV25-1 with TRBJ2-2, with 7 nucleotides matching TRBD1. The J segment lost 4 bases and the V segment lost 7 bases, leaving 6 bases of the junction unmatched. Looked up from germline, CDR1 is MGHDK and CDR2 is SYGVNS. CDR3 length: 14 amino acids. The CDR3 loop reads CASTGQAITGELFF. The DNA of the CDR3 is TGTGCCAGCACCGGACAGGCTATCACCGGGGAGCTGTTTTTT.

The V and J genes are TRBV28 and TRBJ1-6, with D hard to call. The CDR3 is made up of 12 amino acids. With 4 bases removed from V and 7 bases from J, the gap between germline ends came to 5 bases. Germline V CDR1 and CDR2: MDHEN, SYDVKM. The CDR3 bases are TGTGCCAGCAGTTCCCTAAATTCACCCCTCCACTTT. The encoded protein is CASSSLNSPLHF.

This chain connects TRBV30 to TRBJ2-7; 8 nucleotides align to TRBD1. The CDR3 is 14 amino acids. Germline V gene data show CDR1 as GTSNPN and CDR2 as SVGIG (reference sequence). V lost 0 bases, J lost 6 bases, and 7 bases stayed unmatched. CDR3 sequence: CAWSVGQGASEQYF. CDR3 sequence (DNA): TGTGCCTGGAGTGTTGGGCAGGGGGCTAGCGAGCAGTACTTC.

This chain connects TRBV15 to TRBJ2-3, with TRBD2 identical over 8 bases. This CDR3 is built from 17 residues. CDR1 is LNHNV, CDR2 YYDKDF, per germline (reference sequence). V shed 0 bases, J shed 3 bases, and the junction held 8 bases outside the gene matches. The CDR3 DNA reads as TGTGCCACCAGCAGAGATGGGAGCGGGAGCGGGACAGATACGCAGTATTTT. It specifies CATSRDGSGSGTDTQYF.

This rearrangement joins TRBV9 to TRBJ1-2, with 12 bases lining up with TRBD1. The CDR3 contains 15 residues. The germline V gene encodes CDR1 SGDLS and CDR2 YYNGEE. The ends lost 3 bases at V and 4 bases at J; junction bases unmatched: 4. The CDR3 DNA follows: TGTGCCAGCAGCGGGGACAGGGGGCTCAGCTATGGCTACACCTTC. It encodes CASSGDRGLSYGYTF.

This clone was seen just once. The V call is TRBV7-9, the J call TRBJ1-3, with D perhaps TRBD1 (6 bases). V lost 2 bases to trimming and J lost 1 base, with 18 bases between them. Germline V gene lookup returns CDR1 SEHNR and CDR2 FQNEAQ (reference sequence). CDR3 length: 18 residues. The CDR3 loop reads CASSLYEGRGQSGNTIYF. CDR3 DNA: TGTGCCAGCAGCTTATATGAGGGCAGGGGCCAATCTGGAAACACCATATATTTT.

The V call is TRBV27, the J call TRBJ2-7, with 9 bases that match TRBD1. There are 13 residues in the CDR3. Germline assignment: CDR1 MNHEY and CDR2 SMNVEV (reference sequence). The ends lost 5 bases at V and 4 bases at J; junction bases unmatched: 3. Here the CDR3 DNA reads TGTGCCAGCAGTCCCGGGACAGGGTACGAGCAGTACTTC. Its protein is CASSPGTGYEQYF.

The V gene is TRBV6-1, the J gene TRBJ2-1; D possibly corresponds to TRBD1 (5 bases). The germline V gene has CDR1 MNHNS and CDR2 SASEGT. Trimming pared 6 bases from V and 7 bases from J, leaving 13 bases between. The CDR3 is 13 amino acids. The CDR3 here is CASRYRKTNEQFF. The CDR3 nucleotides are TGTGCCAGCAGGTACAGGAAAACAAATGAGCAGTTCTTC.

The chain combines TRBV5-1 with TRBJ2-1; 8 bases map to TRBD1. Germline CDR1 reads SGHRS; CDR2 reads YFSETQ. The V and J ends lost 0 bases and 7 bases, in that order; junction bases with no gene match: 3. The CDR3 spans 14 residues. For the CDR3, the DNA is TGCGCCAGCAGCTTGGGGGACAGGCGTAATGAGCAGTTCTTC. Translation: CASSLGDRRNEQFF.

This clone showed up just a few times. V gene TRBV10-3 combines with J gene TRBJ2-7; 9 nucleotides line up with TRBD2. The CDR3 totals 15 residues. With V trimmed by 6 bases and J by 5 bases, 11 bases remained unmatched. Germline CDR1 ENHRY, CDR2 SYGVKD. The CDR3 DNA reads TGTGCCATCAGGGGAGGAACTAGCGGGTTCGACGAGCAGTACTTC. Protein product: CAIRGGTSGFDEQYF.

This clone was counted between two and nine times. The V gene is TRBV25-1, the J gene TRBJ2-2; 11 nucleotides agree with TRBD1. The CDR3 extends over 17 amino acids. Germline assignment: CDR1 MGHDK and CDR2 SYGVNS. After removal of 5 bases from V and 4 bases from J, the junction contained 9 bases not matched to a gene. CDR3 sequence (DNA): TGTGCCAGCAGTCCCCATGGAGGGACAGGGGGCACCGGGGAGCTGTTTTTT. Protein: CASSPHGGTGGTGELFF.